This TCR beta chain was captured in a study of T cell changes during pregnancy in multiple sclerosis. Assay used: immunoSEQ multiplex PCR; TCRdb lists only in-frame clones, some missing. Altogether about 38,000 clones are present, around 90% being singletons, with the ten largest covering around 7.2%. From germline, CDR1 is SGHNT and CDR2 YYREEE (reference sequence). The V gene end was trimmed by 3 bases and the J gene end by 1 base; junction bases not matched to a gene: 5. The CDR3 contains 15 residues. This material consisted of CD8+ T cells from peripheral blood mononuclear cells, taken in the third trimester of pregnancy. The rearrangement uses TRBV5-4 and TRBJ1-1; 8 bases are a match to TRBD1. The TCR originated in a female donor with multiple sclerosis, enrolled in a pregnancy study. The CDR3, as DNA: TGTGCCAGCAGCTGGTTGGACAGGGAGAACACTGAAGCTTTCTTT. Translating it yields CASSWLDRENTEAFF. Full variable domain (missing parts from reference TRBV5-4 and TRBJ1-1): ETGVTQSPTHLIKTRGQQVTLRCSSQSGHNTVSWYQQALGQGPQFIFQYYREEENGRGNFPPRFSGLQFPNYSSELNVNALELDDSALYLCASSWLDRENTEAFFGQGTRLTVV.